One sample yielded the 16 T cell receptor beta chains listed below, sequenced in a study of shared clonotypes between healthy human individuals (dated by TCRdb to the early 2020s). Library generation was performed with the immunoSEQ multiplex PCR assay. Not all clones reach the TCRdb copy of this immuneACCESS table, which keeps in-frame sequences only. Checked studies attribute under half of the gap to unresolved V genes and leave the rest unexplained. Recorded for this sample are more than 500,000 clones; more than 95% of them occurred a single time. The ten largest clones capture about 0.064% of the sample. The sequencing sample was made of naive CD4+ T cells sorted from blood. Sample cell subset or site, as interpreted from the label and publication: CD45RA+ positively selected. These receptor sequences come from a woman under 40 in good health.

The J gene is TRBJ1-2, the V gene TRBV28, with D uncertain. CDR3 length: 14 residues. V lost 4 bases and J 6 bases, leaving 15 bases between the germline ends. CDR1 and CDR2 from the germline V gene are MDHEN and SYDVKM. The CDR3, as DNA: TGTGCCAGCAGTTCCTCGGTGAGGACGGATGGCTACACCTTC. This codes for CASSSSVRTDGYTF.

The rearrangement joins TRBV7-2 to TRBJ1-1, with 8 bases aligning to TRBD1. There are 14 residues in the CDR3. V gave up 4 bases and J gave up 4 bases; unmatched junction bases: 5. CDR1 and CDR2 (germline): SGHTA, FQGNSA. CDR3 nucleotides: TGTGCCAGCAGCTCGACAGGGGCGGGCACTGAAGCTTTCTTT. This sequence encodes CASSSTGAGTEAFF.

The CDR3 spells CASSQGQQPLVTQYF. The DNA for the CDR3 is TGCGCCAGCAGCCAAGGACAACAACCTCTGGTTACCCAGTACTTC. This chain connects TRBV4-1 to TRBJ2-5; unclear D gene. CDR1 and CDR2 (germline): MGHRA, YSYEKL. V lost 1 base and J lost 8, with 17 bases in between. The CDR3 length is 15 residues.

The chain recombines TRBV9 with TRBJ1-1, with a possible D match to TRBD1 (5 bases). This CDR3 has 13 residues. From germline, CDR1 is SGDLS and CDR2 YYNGEE. The ends were cut back, 4 bases at V and 5 bases at J, with 12 bases in the middle. The CDR3 region is CASSSGGLTEAFF. The CDR3 DNA follows: TGTGCCAGCAGCTCTGGGGGTTTAACTGAAGCTTTCTTT.

The J gene is TRBJ2-1, the V gene TRBV12-5; D may match TRBD1 or TRBD2 (5 bases each). The germline V and J ends were trimmed by 0 bases and 3 bases, with 12 bases remaining between them. Germline V gene lookup returns CDR1 LGHNT and CDR2 FRNRAP. The CDR3 contains 16 residues. The CDR3 sequence: CASGLVRGRDYNEQFF. The CDR3 DNA reads TGTGCTAGTGGTTTGGTCCGGGGACGGGACTACAATGAGCAGTTCTTC.

The J gene is TRBJ1-5, the V gene TRBV27; no firm D call. CDR1 is MNHEY and CDR2 is SMNVEV in the germline V gene (reference sequence). This CDR3 is built from 13 residues. Between the trimmed V and J ends, which lost 0 bases and 9 bases, there was a span of 9 bases. The CDR3 region has the DNA TGTGCCAGCAGTTTATCGGACCTCACGCCCCAGCATTTT. Its translation is CASSLSDLTPQHF.

V gene TRBV19 combines with J gene TRBJ2-7; a weak D match, TRBD2 (6 bases). CDR1 and CDR2 (germline): LNHDA, SQIVND (reference sequence). Trimming took off 0 bases at V and 4 bases at J, with 16 bases between the two ends. This CDR3 spans 16 amino acids. The CDR3 coding sequence is TGTGCCAGTAGTATAGAAGAGGGACTGGGGCAATACGAGCAGTACTTC. Its translation: CASSIEEGLGQYEQYF.

The V gene is TRBV19, the J gene TRBJ2-5, with TRBD2 identical over 16 bases. Unmatched junction bases numbered 3, after V lost 3 bases and J lost 5 bases. The germline CDR1 and CDR2 sequences are LNHDA and SQIVND (reference sequence). The CDR3 runs 16 residues. Written as DNA, the CDR3 is TGTGCCAGTAGTATGGGACTAGCGGGAGGGAGGGAGACCCAGTACTTC. This translates into CASSMGLAGGRETQYF.

The genes are TRBV18 and TRBJ1-3; D gene unclear. The CDR3 length is 15 residues. V was shortened by 3 bases and J by 0 bases, with 9 bases between the two germline ends. Germline values: CDR1 KGHSH, CDR2 LQKENI. This CDR3 is CASSPTDLSGNTIYF. CDR3 DNA: TGTGCCAGCTCACCGACGGACCTCTCTGGAAACACCATATATTTT.

J is TRBJ2-4 and V is TRBV7-6; D is uncertain. Trimming cost V 5 bases and J 7 bases, with 18 bases left between them. Germline CDR1 reads SGHVS; CDR2 reads FNYEAQ. CDR3 length: 15 amino acids. The CDR3 reads CASSTRVVAWNIQYF. As DNA, the CDR3 is TGTGCCAGCAGCACCCGGGTAGTGGCTTGGAACATTCAGTACTTC.

V usage is TRBV4-2 and J usage is TRBJ2-1, with D maybe TRBD2 (6 bases). Between the trimmed V and J ends, which lost 1 base and 7 bases, there was a span of 23 bases. CDR3 length: 18 residues. The V gene's germline CDR1 is LGHNA and CDR2 YNFKEQ. CDR3 in DNA: TGTGCCAGCAGCCAAGTCGGGCGCGGGACCGGGAGCGGGAATGAGCAGTTCTTC. Residues: CASSQVGRGTGSGNEQFF.

The rearrangement joins TRBV27 to TRBJ2-7; 8 positions match TRBD1. The CDR3 is made up of 13 amino acids. CDR1 is MNHEY, CDR2 SMNVEV, per germline (reference sequence). Trimming removed 5 bases from V and 5 bases from J; junction bases left unmatched: 5. CDR3 in amino acids: CASSQTGVNEQYF. CDR3 bases: TGTGCCAGCAGTCAGACAGGGGTAAACGAGCAGTACTTC.

The rearrangement links TRBV28 to TRBJ2-4; maybe TRBD1 (5 bases). The CDR3 has 16 residues. Germline loops: CDR1 MDHEN, CDR2 SYDVKM. The V end was cut by 2 bases, the J end by 4 bases, with 15 bases between. This CDR3 reads CASSLKGLIQKNIQYF. The CDR3 nucleotides are TGTGCCAGCAGTTTAAAGGGGCTTATCCAGAAAAACATTCAGTACTTC.

The genes are TRBV19 and TRBJ2-1; TRBD2 aligns across 8 bases. V dropped 5 bases and J dropped 7; count of bases not matched to a gene: 13. CDR3 length: 16 amino acids. Germline assignment: CDR1 LNHDA and CDR2 SQIVND (reference sequence). Here the CDR3 reads CASSYLPAGVWNEQFF. In DNA, the CDR3 is TGTGCCAGTAGTTATCTTCCAGCGGGAGTTTGGAATGAGCAGTTCTTC.

This chain connects TRBV5-8 to TRBJ2-7, with unresolved D. Trimming cost V 4 bases and J 1 base, with 15 bases left between them. CDR3 length: 15 amino acids. Germline V gene sequence: CDR1 SGHTS, CDR2 YDEGEE. In DNA, the CDR3 is TGTGCCAGCAGCCACTCGGATCGGCAGTCCTACGAGCAGTACTTC. Its protein product is CASSHSDRQSYEQYF.

The V gene is TRBV11-3, the J gene TRBJ2-7; TRBD2 agrees at 15 bases. CDR1 is SGHNT and CDR2 is YENEEA in the germline V gene. V gave up 5 bases and J gave up 5 bases; unmatched junction bases: 4. The length of the CDR3 is 15 residues. Here the CDR3 DNA reads TGTGCCAGCAGCACCGGGACTAGCGGGAGGAACGAGCAGTACTTC. Translation: CASSTGTSGRNEQYF.